The 26 T cell receptor beta chains below were found in one sample sequenced in a study of cytomegalovirus exposure and HLA in healthy donors. Primers for the PCR totalled 60 Vbeta and 13 Jbeta. The data were produced by immunoSEQ multiplex PCR, yet TCRdb's version contains in-frame clones alone and is incomplete. The data contain roughly 190,000 clones, 70% to 80% of them singletons. Specimen: PBMCs. The receptors come from a woman aged 30 to 39 in good health and CMV-seropositive.

As regards this clone: At one of its ends the junction is not consistent with the germline gene, which may arise from a read error. V gene TRBV5-1 combines with J gene TRBJ1-2; D not resolved. There are 14 residues in the CDR3. Germline loops: CDR1 SGHRS, CDR2 YFSETQ. The CDR3 loop reads CASSLDPLNYGCTF. The CDR3 DNA follows: TGCGCCAGCAGCTTGGATCCACTTAACTATGGCTGCACCTTC.

This clone turned up a few times. V usage is TRBV4-3 and J usage is TRBJ1-2; 7 bases are shared with TRBD1. V lost 2 bases to trimming and J lost 3 bases; unmatched junction nucleotides: 3. Germline CDR1 is LGHNA and CDR2 is YSLEER. This CDR3 has 14 residues. CDR3 amino acids: CASSQNTGDYGYTF. CDR3 coding DNA: TGCGCCAGCAGCCAAAACACAGGGGACTATGGCTACACCTTC.

The chain uses TRBV2 and TRBJ2-5; 7 bases map to TRBD2. The CDR3 consists of 12 residues. J gave up 3 bases and V 11 bases, and 6 bases lay outside the gene matches. CDR1 SNHLY and CDR2 FYNNEI come from the germline V gene. The CDR3: CASERGEETQYF. Here the CDR3 DNA reads TGTGCCTCAGAACGGGGGGAAGAGACCCAGTACTTC.

The rearrangement joins TRBV28 to TRBJ1-5; maybe TRBD1 (5 bases). CDR3 length: 14 amino acids. Germline V gene lookup returns CDR1 MDHEN and CDR2 SYDVKM. Trimming took off 2 bases at V and 6 bases at J, with 11 bases between the two ends. CDR3 residues: CASSLRQGGQPQHF. CDR3 DNA: TGTGCCAGCAGTTTACGGCAGGGCGGTCAGCCCCAGCATTTT.

The chain couples TRBV29-1 to TRBJ1-2; TRBD1 matches 12 bases. This CDR3 spans 14 amino acids. Germline trimming cut 1 base from V and 11 bases from J; bases unmatched to any gene: 8. Germline V lookup: CDR1 SQVTM, CDR2 ANQGSEA. The CDR3 reads CSVEVGQGALGYTF. CDR3 bases: TGCAGCGTTGAAGTGGGACAGGGGGCCCTAGGTTACACCTTC. Filled out from reference TRBV29-1 and TRBJ1-2, the complete variable domain reads SAVISQKPSRDICQRGTSLTIQCQVDSQVTMMFWYRQQPGQSLTLIATANQGSEATYESGFVIDKFPISRPNLTFSTLTVSNMSPEDSSIYLCSVEVGQGALGYTFGSGTRLTVV.

The chain uses TRBV18 and TRBJ2-5; 9 nucleotides match TRBD1. V dropped 1 base and J dropped 4; count of bases not matched to a gene: 7. This CDR3 contains 16 residues. Per germline, CDR1 KGHSH and CDR2 LQKENI. As DNA, the CDR3 is TGTGCCAGCTCACCACTGCCACAGGGGGCGGGAGAGACCCAGTACTTC. Encoded protein: CASSPLPQGAGETQYF.

The chain joins TRBV12-5 to TRBJ1-4; D not certain. Germline-derived CDR1 and CDR2 are LGHNT and FRNRAP. Trimming took off 3 bases at V and 1 base at J, with 12 bases between the two ends. The CDR3 extends over 16 amino acids. The CDR3 bases are TGTGCTAGTGGTTTCACCCATGAGGGAACTAATGAAAAACTGTTTTTT. As protein: CASGFTHEGTNEKLFF.

J is TRBJ1-5 and V is TRBV7-2; 8 bases match TRBD1. The CDR3 consists of 15 residues. Germline V CDR1 and CDR2: SGHTA, FQGNSA. The ends lost 5 bases at V and 2 bases at J; junction bases unmatched: 5. The CDR3 loop reads CASSPDRGGNQPQHF. DNA for the CDR3: TGTGCCAGCAGCCCCGACAGGGGAGGCAATCAGCCCCAGCATTTT. The whole variable domain, filled in from reference TRBV7-2 and TRBJ1-5, reads GAGVSQSPSNKVTEKGKDVELRCDPISGHTALYWYRQSLGQGLEFLIYFQGNSAPDKSGLPSDRFSAERTGGSVSTLTIQRTQQEDSAVYLCASSPDRGGNQPQHFGDGTRLSIL.

The CDR3 loop reads CASSYLESSYEQYF. The CDR3 nucleotides are TGTGCCAGCAGTTACTTAGAGAGCTCCTACGAGCAGTACTTC. The V and J genes are TRBV6-6 and TRBJ2-7, with D hard to call. Germline V CDR1 and CDR2: MNHNY, SVGAGI (reference sequence). V was cut by 1 base and J by 0 bases, with 7 bases left in between. The CDR3 runs 14 residues.

The rearrangement joins TRBV11-2 to TRBJ1-2; no clear D. Germline V CDR1 and CDR2: SGHAT, FQNNGV. V was clipped by 5 bases and J by 12 bases, with 16 bases between them. CDR3 length: 12 amino acids. As DNA, the CDR3 is TGTGCCAGCAGCCCTATTTTTGAGAGGAACACCTTC. It encodes CASSPIFERNTF.

The chain uses TRBV7-2 and TRBJ2-3, with a possible D match to TRBD2 (5 bases). Trimming stripped 1 base from V and 6 bases from J, with 17 bases between. CDR3 length: 16 residues. The germline CDR1 and CDR2 sequences are SGHTA and FQGNSA. The CDR3 spells CASSLVVSAGGDTQYF. For the CDR3, the DNA is TGTGCCAGCAGCTTAGTTGTGTCGGCGGGCGGGGATACGCAGTATTTT.

This clone was seen once. The chain uses TRBV6-6 and TRBJ2-2; TRBD1 matches at 7 bases. The CDR3 runs to 15 residues. Germline-derived CDR1 and CDR2 are MNHNY and SVGAGI (reference sequence). The J segment lost 6 bases and the V segment lost 6 bases, leaving 10 bases of the junction unmatched. The CDR3 DNA reads as TGTGCCAGCAGCCCACTAACAGGGGCGGCCGGGGAGCTGTTTTTT. It translates to CASSPLTGAAGELFF.

The J gene is TRBJ1-1, the V gene TRBV11-2; D gene unclear. This CDR3 is 12 amino acids long. CDR1 SGHAT and CDR2 FQNNGV come from the germline V gene. Trimming stripped 5 bases from V and 10 bases from J, with 14 bases between. CDR3 in amino acids: CASSTDGGRAFF. CDR3 DNA sequence: TGTGCCAGCAGCACAGATGGAGGGAGAGCTTTCTTT.

J is TRBJ1-2 and V is TRBV28, with D unclear. The germline gives CDR1 MDHEN, CDR2 SYDVKM. The CDR3 consists of 15 residues. Trimming removed 7 bases from V and 4 bases from J, with 19 bases in between. CDR3 nucleotides: TGTGCCAGCACCAATGCAGAGATGGGCGTCTATGGCTACACCTTC. Protein: CASTNAEMGVYGYTF.

In its sample, this clone was seen once. Mismatch with germline at one junction end may stem from a read error. Other DNA sequences in this sample translate to the same CDR3. This chain uses TRBV4-3 with TRBJ2-5; D gene unclear. Germline V CDR1 and CDR2: LGHNA, YSLEER. This CDR3 region has 13 residues. Here the CDR3 reads CASSLAHKETQYF. CDR3 DNA: TGCGCCAGCAGCCTGGCCCATAAAGAAACCCAGTACTTC.

The chain uses TRBV10-2 and TRBJ1-1, with TRBD1 matching over 7 bases. This CDR3 is 13 amino acids long. The germline gives CDR1 WSHSY, CDR2 SAAADI. J lost 1 base, V lost 7 bases, and 3 bases had no gene match. The CDR3 sequence is CASTWTGNTEAFF. CDR3 nucleotides: TGCGCCAGCACCTGGACAGGGAACACTGAAGCTTTCTTT.

The genes are TRBV28 and TRBJ1-2, with 9 bases aligning to TRBD1. Unmatched junction bases numbered 8, after V lost 6 bases and J lost 6 bases. The CDR3 extends over 14 amino acids. Germline V gene lookup returns CDR1 MDHEN and CDR2 SYDVKM. The CDR3 DNA follows: TGTGCCAGCAGCCTTTACGACAGGGGGGATGGCTACACCTTC. The encoded protein is CASSLYDRGDGYTF.

The rearrangement links TRBV7-9 to TRBJ2-1, with 7 bases that match TRBD2. CDR1 is SEHNR, CDR2 FQNEAQ, per germline (reference sequence). J was trimmed by 7 bases and V by 5 bases; bases with no gene match: 2. The CDR3 extends over 12 amino acids. CDR3: CASSRGENEQFF. In DNA, the CDR3 is TGTGCCAGCAGCCGGGGGGAAAATGAGCAGTTCTTC.

The V gene is TRBV6-6, the J gene TRBJ1-1, with D unclear. The CDR3 length is 13 residues. Looked up from germline, CDR1 is MNHNY and CDR2 is SVGAGI (reference sequence). Trimming took off 6 bases at V and 1 base at J, with 9 bases between the two ends. The CDR3 is CASSPEGNTEAFF. The CDR3 bases are TGTGCCAGCAGCCCCGAGGGGAACACTGAAGCTTTCTTT.

This chain joins TRBV7-2 and TRBJ2-2; 8 nucleotides match TRBD2. In germline, CDR1 is SGHTA, CDR2 FQGNSA. The CDR3 totals 17 residues. Germline trimming cut 5 bases from V and 6 bases from J; bases unmatched to any gene: 14. In DNA, the CDR3 is TGTGCCAGCAGCCAATCAGCGGGAGATTGGTTCTCCGGGGAGCTGTTTTTT. Translating gives CASSQSAGDWFSGELFF.

The chain is built from TRBV19 and TRBJ1-1; 9 positions agree with TRBD1. V was clipped by 10 bases and J by 4 bases; unmatched bases: 10. Per the germline V gene, CDR1 is LNHDA and CDR2 is SQIVND (reference sequence). The CDR3 has 14 amino acids. The CDR3 here is CATTGGGQFTEAFF. CDR3 DNA: TGTGCCACCACAGGGGGCGGCCAGTTCACTGAAGCTTTCTTT.

The chain has TRBV6-1 and TRBJ2-5; 10 bases are shared with TRBD1. The germline gives CDR1 MNHNS, CDR2 SASEGT. Unmatched junction bases numbered 14, after V lost 8 bases and J lost 11 bases. This CDR3 comprises 14 residues. This CDR3 reads CASVGGQGIGEQYF. The CDR3 DNA sequence: TGTGCCAGCGTGGGGGGACAGGGGATAGGGGAGCAGTACTTC.

The chain recombines TRBV28 with TRBJ2-3, with 12 bases identical to TRBD2. CDR3 length: 15 amino acids. Looked up from germline, CDR1 is MDHEN and CDR2 is SYDVKM. V was pared by 10 bases and J by 12 bases, with 17 bases of the junction left unmatched. DNA for the CDR3: TGTGCCACTCTGTTTGGGATAGGACTAGCGGGAATTCAGTATTTT. Encoded protein: CATLFGIGLAGIQYF.

The chain joins TRBV7-9 to TRBJ2-3; weak D call: TRBD1 (5 bases). There are 18 residues in the CDR3. Trimming took 0 bases from V and 1 from J, leaving 17 bases between them. Per the germline V gene, CDR1 is SEHNR and CDR2 is FQNEAQ (reference sequence). For the CDR3, the DNA is TGTGCCAGCAGCTTAGCGCTGGGGCGAGGAGAAGGCACAGATACGCAGTATTTT. Amino acids: CASSLALGRGEGTDTQYF.

CDR3 sequence (DNA): TGTGCCAGCAGCTTGGCAGGGAGGGGCACTGAAGCTTTCTTT. It translates to CASSLAGRGTEAFF. V and J are TRBV5-8 and TRBJ1-1; D is perhaps TRBD1 (5 bases). The germline gives CDR1 SGHTS, CDR2 YDEGEE. The V gene lost 0 bases and the J gene lost 4 bases, with 10 bases spanning the gap. This CDR3 region has 14 residues.

The rearrangement links TRBV7-9 to TRBJ2-7; D is possibly TRBD2 (6 bases). The CDR3 sequence is 13 residues long. V dropped 1 base and J dropped 6 bases, with 10 bases sitting between them. The germline gives CDR1 SEHNR, CDR2 FQNEAQ (reference sequence). CDR3 sequence: CASSLGVGGEQYF. The DNA for the CDR3 is TGTGCCAGCAGCTTAGGAGTGGGGGGCGAGCAGTACTTC.